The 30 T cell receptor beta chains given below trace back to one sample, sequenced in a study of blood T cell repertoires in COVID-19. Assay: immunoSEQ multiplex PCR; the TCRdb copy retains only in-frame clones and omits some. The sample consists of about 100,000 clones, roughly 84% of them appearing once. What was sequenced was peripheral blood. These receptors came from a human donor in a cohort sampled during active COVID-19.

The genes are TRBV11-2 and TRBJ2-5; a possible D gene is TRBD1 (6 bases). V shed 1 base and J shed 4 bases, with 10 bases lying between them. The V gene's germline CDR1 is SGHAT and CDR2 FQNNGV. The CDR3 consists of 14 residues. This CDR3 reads CASSLGGRAETQYF. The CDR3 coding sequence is TGTGCCAGCAGCTTAGGGGGGCGGGCAGAGACCCAGTACTTC.

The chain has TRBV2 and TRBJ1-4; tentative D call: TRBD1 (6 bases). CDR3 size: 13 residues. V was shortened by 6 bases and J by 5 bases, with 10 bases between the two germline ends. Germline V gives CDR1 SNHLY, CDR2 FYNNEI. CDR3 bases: TGTGCCAGCAGGCGGGGGCTAAATGAAAAACTGTTTTTT. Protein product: CASRRGLNEKLFF.

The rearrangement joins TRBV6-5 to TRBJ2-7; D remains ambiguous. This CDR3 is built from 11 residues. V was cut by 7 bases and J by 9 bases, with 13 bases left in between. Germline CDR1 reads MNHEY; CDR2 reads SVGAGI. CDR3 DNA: TGTGCCAGCACCCATCTCACCGGGCAGTACTTC. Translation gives CASTHLTGQYF.

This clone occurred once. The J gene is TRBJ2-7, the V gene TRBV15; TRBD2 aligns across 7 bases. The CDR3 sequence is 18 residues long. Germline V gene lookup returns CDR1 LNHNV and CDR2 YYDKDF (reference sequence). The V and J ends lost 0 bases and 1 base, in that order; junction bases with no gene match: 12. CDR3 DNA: TGTGCCACCAGCAGAGATTACGACACGGGAGGTTTATCCTACGAGCAGTACTTC. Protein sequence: CATSRDYDTGGLSYEQYF.

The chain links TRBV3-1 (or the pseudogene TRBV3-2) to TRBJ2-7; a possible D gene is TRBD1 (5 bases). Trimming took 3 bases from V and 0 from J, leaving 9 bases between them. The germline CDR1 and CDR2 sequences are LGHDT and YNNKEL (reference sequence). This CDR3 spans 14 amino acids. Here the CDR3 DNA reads TGTGCCAGCAGCCAGGGGCCAACCTCCTACGAGCAGTACTTC. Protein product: CASSQGPTSYEQYF.

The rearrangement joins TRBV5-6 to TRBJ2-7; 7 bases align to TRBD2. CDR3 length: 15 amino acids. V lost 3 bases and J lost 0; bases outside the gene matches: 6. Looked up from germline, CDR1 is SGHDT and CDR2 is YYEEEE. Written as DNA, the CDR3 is TGTGCCAGCAGCTCGGGTGGGAGGGGCTCCTACGAGCAGTACTTC. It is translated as CASSSGGRGSYEQYF.

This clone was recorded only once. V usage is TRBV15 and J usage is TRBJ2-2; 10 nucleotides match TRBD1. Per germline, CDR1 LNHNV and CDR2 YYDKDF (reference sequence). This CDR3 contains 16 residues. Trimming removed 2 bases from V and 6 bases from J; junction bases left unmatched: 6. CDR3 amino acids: CATSRRDRGRAGELFF. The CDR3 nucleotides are TGTGCCACCAGCAGAAGAGACAGGGGGCGGGCCGGGGAGCTGTTTTTT.

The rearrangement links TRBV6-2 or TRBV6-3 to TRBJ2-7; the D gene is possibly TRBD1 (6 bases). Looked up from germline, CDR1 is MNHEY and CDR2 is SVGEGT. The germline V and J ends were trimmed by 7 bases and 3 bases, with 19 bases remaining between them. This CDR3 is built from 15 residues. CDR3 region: CASTPGQPQSYEQYF. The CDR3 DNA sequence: TGTGCCAGCACCCCTGGACAGCCGCAGAGCTACGAGCAGTACTTC.

Here the CDR3 DNA reads TGTGCCACCAGCAGAGACAGGGTAGATCAGCCCCAGCATTTT. This encodes CATSRDRVDQPQHF. The chain recombines TRBV15 with TRBJ1-5; the D gene is possibly TRBD1 (5 bases). The CDR3 is 14 amino acids. V was pared by 0 bases and J by 5 bases, with 8 bases between. The germline V gene has CDR1 LNHNV and CDR2 YYDKDF (reference sequence).

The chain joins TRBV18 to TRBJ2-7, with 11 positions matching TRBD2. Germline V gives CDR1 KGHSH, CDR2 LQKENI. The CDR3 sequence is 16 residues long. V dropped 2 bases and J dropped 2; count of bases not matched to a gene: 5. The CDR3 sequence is CASSPYIAGGTYEQYF. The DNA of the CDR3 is TGTGCCAGCTCACCATATATAGCGGGGGGGACCTACGAGCAGTACTTC. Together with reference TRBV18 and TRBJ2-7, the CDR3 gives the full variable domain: NAGVMQNPRHLVRRRGQEARLRCSPMKGHSHVYWYRQLPEEGLKFMVYLQKENIIDESGMPKERFSAEFPKEGPSILRIQQVVRGDSAAYFCASSPYIAGGTYEQYFGPGTRLTVT.

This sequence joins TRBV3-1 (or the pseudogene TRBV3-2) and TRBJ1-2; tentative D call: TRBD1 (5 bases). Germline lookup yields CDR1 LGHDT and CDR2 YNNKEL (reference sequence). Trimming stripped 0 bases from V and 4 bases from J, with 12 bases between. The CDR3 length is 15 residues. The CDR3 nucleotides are TGTGCCAGCAGCCAAGATTTAGGGGACTTCTATGGCTACACCTTC. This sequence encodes CASSQDLGDFYGYTF.

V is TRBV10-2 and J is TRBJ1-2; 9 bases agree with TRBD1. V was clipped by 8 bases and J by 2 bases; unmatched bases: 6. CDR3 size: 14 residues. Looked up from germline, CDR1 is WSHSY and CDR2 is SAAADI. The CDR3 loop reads CASVQGAFNYGYTF. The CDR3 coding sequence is TGCGCCAGCGTACAGGGGGCTTTCAACTATGGCTACACCTTC.

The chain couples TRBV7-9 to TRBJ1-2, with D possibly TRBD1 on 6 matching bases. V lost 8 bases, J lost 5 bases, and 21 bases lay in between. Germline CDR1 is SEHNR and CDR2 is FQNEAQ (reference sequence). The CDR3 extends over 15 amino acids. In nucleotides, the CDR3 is TGTGCCAGCGGCCAATGGGACACCACATTATATGGCTACACCTTC. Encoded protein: CASGQWDTTLYGYTF.

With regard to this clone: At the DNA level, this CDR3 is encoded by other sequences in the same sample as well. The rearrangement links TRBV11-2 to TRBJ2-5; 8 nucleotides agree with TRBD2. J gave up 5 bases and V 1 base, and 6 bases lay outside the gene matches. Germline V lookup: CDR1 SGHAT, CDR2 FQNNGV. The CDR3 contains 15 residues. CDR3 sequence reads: CASSLGLAGGETQYF. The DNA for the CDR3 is TGTGCCAGCAGCTTAGGGCTAGCGGGCGGCGAGACCCAGTACTTC.

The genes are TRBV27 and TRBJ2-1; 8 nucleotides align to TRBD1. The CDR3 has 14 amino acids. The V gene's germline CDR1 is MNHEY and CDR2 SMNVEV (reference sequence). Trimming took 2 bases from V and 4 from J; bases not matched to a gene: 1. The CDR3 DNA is TGTGCCAGCAGTTTAGGACAGGGTTACAATGAGCAGTTCTTC. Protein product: CASSLGQGYNEQFF.

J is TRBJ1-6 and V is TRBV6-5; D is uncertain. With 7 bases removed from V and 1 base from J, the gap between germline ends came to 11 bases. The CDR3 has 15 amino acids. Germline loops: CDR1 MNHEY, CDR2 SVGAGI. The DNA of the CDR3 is TGTGCCAGCACCTTGGTCGGTTCCTATAATTCACCCCTCCACTTT. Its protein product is CASTLVGSYNSPLHF.

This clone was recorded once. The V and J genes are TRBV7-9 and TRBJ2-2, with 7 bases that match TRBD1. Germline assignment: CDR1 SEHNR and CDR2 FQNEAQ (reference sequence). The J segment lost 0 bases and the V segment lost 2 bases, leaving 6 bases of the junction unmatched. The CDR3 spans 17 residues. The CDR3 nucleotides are TGTGCCAGCAGCTTAACACAGGGGTCCGCGAACACCGGGGAGCTGTTTTTT. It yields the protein CASSLTQGSANTGELFF. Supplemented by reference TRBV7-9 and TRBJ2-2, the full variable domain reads DTGVSQNPRHKITKRGQNVTFRCDPISEHNRLYWYRQTLGQGPEFLTYFQNEAQLEKSRLLSDRFSAERPKGSFSTLEIQRTEQGDSAMYLCASSLTQGSANTGELFFGEGSRLTVL.

The CDR3 sequence: CASSPSPGTGNGYTF. The CDR3 nucleotides read TGTGCCAGCAGCCCGAGCCCTGGGACAGGGAATGGCTACACCTTC. The chain combines TRBV9 with TRBJ1-2; TRBD1 matches 9 bases. After removal of 4 bases from V and 6 bases from J, the junction contained 10 bases not matched to a gene. Germline V gene data show CDR1 as SGDLS and CDR2 as YYNGEE. The CDR3 covers 15 residues. Combining the CDR3 with reference TRBV9 and TRBJ1-2 gives the whole variable domain DSGVTQTPKHLITATGQRVTLRCSPRSGDLSVYWYQQSLDQGLQFLIQYYNGEERAKGNILERFSAQQFPDLHSELNLSSLELGDSALYFCASSPSPGTGNGYTFGSGTRLTVV.

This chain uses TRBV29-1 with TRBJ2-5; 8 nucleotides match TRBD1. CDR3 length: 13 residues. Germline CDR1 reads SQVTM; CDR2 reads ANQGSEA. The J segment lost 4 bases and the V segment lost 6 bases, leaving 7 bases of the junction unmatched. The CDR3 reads CSVGDRLGETQYF. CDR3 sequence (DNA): TGCAGCGTCGGGGACAGGTTGGGAGAGACCCAGTACTTC.

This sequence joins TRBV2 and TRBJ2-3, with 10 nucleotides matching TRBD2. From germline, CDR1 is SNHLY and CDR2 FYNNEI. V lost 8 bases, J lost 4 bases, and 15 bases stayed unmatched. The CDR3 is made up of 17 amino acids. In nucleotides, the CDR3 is TGTGCCAGCCCAAGCGGGAGGGCCGTTTATGGATCAGATACGCAGTATTTT. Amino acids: CASPSGRAVYGSDTQYF.

This CDR3 reads CASSSGQGRGYTF. The CDR3 region has the DNA TGTGCCAGCAGCTCCGGACAGGGTCGAGGCTACACCTTC. The V gene is TRBV7-2, the J gene TRBJ1-2; 8 nucleotides align to TRBD1. Trimming removed 4 bases from V and 8 bases from J; junction bases left unmatched: 6. The CDR3 extends over 13 amino acids. CDR1 and CDR2 from the germline V gene are SGHTA and FQGNSA. The full variable domain, its missing parts supplied by reference TRBV7-2 and TRBJ1-2, is GAGVSQSPSNKVTEKGKDVELRCDPISGHTALYWYRQSLGQGLEFLIYFQGNSAPDKSGLPSDRFSAERTGGSVSTLTIQRTQQEDSAVYLCASSSGQGRGYTFGSGTRLTVV.

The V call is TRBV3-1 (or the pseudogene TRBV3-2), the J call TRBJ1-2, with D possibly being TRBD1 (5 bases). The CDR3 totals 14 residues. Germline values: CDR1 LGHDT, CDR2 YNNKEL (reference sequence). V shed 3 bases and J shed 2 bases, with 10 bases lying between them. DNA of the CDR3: TGTGCCAGCAGCCAGCCGACAGAAAACTATGGCTACACCTTC. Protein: CASSQPTENYGYTF.

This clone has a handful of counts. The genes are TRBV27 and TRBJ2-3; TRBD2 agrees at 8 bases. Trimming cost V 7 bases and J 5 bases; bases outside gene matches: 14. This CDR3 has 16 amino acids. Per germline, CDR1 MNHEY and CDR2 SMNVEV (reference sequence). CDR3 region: CASTRSGTRSGDTQYF. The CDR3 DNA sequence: TGTGCCAGCACCCGCAGCGGGACTAGAAGTGGAGATACGCAGTATTTT.

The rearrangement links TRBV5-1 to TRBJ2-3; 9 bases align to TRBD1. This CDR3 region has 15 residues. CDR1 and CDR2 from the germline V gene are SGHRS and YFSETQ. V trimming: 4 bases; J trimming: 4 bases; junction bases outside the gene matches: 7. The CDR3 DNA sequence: TGCGCCAGCAGCCGGGGACAGGGAGACGCAGATACGCAGTATTTT. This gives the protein CASSRGQGDADTQYF.

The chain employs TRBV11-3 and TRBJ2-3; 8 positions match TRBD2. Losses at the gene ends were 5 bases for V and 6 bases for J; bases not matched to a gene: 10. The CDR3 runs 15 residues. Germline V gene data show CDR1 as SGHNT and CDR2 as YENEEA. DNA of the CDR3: TGTGCCAGCAGCCCTTCCATAGCGGGAACGGATACGCAGTATTTT. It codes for CASSPSIAGTDTQYF. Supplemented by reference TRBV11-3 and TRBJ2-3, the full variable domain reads EAGVVQSPRYKIIEKKQPVAFWCNPISGHNTLYWYLQNLGQGPELLIRYENEEAVDDSQLPKDRFSAERLKGVDSTLKIQPAELGDSAVYLCASSPSIAGTDTQYFGPGTRLTVL.

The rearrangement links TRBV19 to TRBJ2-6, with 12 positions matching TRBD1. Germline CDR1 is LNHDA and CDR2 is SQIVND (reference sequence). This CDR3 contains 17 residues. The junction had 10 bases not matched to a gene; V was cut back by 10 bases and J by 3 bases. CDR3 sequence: CATRPGTGGFGANVLTF. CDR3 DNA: TGTGCCACGCGCCCCGGGACAGGGGGCTTTGGGGCCAACGTCCTGACTTTC. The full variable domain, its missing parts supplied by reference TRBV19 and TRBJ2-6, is DGGITQSPKYLFRKEGQNVTLSCEQNLNHDAMYWYRQDPGQGLRLIYYSQIVNDFQKGDIAEGYSVSREKKESFPLTVTSAQKNPTAFYLCATRPGTGGFGANVLTFGAGSRLTVL.

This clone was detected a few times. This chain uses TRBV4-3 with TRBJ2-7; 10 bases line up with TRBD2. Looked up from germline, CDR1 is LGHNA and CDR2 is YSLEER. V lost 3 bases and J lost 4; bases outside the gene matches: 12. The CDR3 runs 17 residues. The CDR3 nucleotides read TGCGCCAGCAGCCAGTACGGACTAGCGGCAAAACATTACGAGCAGTACTTC. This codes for CASSQYGLAAKHYEQYF.

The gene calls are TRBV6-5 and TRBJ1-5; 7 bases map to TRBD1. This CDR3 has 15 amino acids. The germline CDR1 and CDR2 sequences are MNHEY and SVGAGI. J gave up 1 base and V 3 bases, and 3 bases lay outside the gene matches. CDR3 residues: CASSYSRGSNQPQHF. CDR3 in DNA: TGTGCCAGCAGTTATTCCAGGGGGAGCAATCAGCCCCAGCATTTT.

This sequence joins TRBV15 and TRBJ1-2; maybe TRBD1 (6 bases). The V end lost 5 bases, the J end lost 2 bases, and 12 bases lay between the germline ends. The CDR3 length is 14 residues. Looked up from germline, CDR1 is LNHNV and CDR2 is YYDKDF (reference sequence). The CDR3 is CATSGLTGNYGYTF. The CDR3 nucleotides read TGTGCCACCAGCGGTCTCACAGGGAACTATGGCTACACCTTC.

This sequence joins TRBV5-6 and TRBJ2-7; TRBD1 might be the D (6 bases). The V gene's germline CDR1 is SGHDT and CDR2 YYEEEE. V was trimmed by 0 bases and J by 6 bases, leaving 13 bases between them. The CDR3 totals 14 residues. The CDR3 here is CASSLGPTGPEQYF. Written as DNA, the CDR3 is TGTGCCAGCAGCTTGGGCCCGACAGGTCCCGAGCAGTACTTC.